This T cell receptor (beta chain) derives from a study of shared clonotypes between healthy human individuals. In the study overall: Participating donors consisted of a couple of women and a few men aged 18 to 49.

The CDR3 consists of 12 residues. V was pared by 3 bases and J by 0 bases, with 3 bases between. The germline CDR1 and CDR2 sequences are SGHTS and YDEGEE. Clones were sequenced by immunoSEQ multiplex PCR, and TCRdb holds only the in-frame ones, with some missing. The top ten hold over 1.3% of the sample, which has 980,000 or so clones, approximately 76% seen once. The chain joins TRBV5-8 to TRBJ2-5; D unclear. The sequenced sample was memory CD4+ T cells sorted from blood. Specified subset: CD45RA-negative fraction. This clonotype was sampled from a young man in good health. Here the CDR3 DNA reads TGTGCCAGCAGCTGGGACCAAGAGACCCAGTACTTC. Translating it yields CASSWDQETQYF.